The 27 T cell receptor beta chains presented below share a single source sample, sequenced in a study of CD8 T cells in ankylosing spondylitis. Study outcomes and limitations: What appeared characteristic of ankylosing spondylitis blood was a TCR beta motif of eight or nine highly homologous variants.

One entry per CDR3 protein results from TCRdb running MiXCR on the 5' RACE reads. The sample includes roughly 350,000 distinct CDR3 sequences, roughly 8% seen only once; the top ten take just over 14%. No antigen has been identified for these receptors. The sample was blood, either unsorted or a sorted T cell fraction (not recorded which). These receptors were collected from a male donor with ankylosing spondylitis.

In DNA form, the CDR3 reads TGTGCCAGCAGTAAGACGGGACTAGCCATCTACGAGCAGTACTTC. Protein: CASSKTGLAIYEQYF. The V gene is TRBV27, the J gene TRBJ2-7; 9 bases map to TRBD2. The CDR3 runs to 15 residues. Germline V gene sequence: CDR1 MNHEY, CDR2 SMNVEV (reference sequence). After removal of 5 bases from V and 3 bases from J, the junction contained 8 bases not matched to a gene.

This clonotype was seen only a few times. The genes are TRBV9 and TRBJ1-2, with TRBD1 as a possible D gene (6 bases). Germline assignment: CDR1 SGDLS and CDR2 YYNGEE. This CDR3 is built from 14 residues. The V gene lost 3 bases and the J gene lost 7 bases, with 16 bases spanning the gap. CDR3 in DNA: TGTGCCAGCAGCGGCGTCGCAGGGGTTGGTGGCTACACCTTC. Its translation: CASSGVAGVGGYTF.

Only a few counts were recorded for this clonotype. The rearrangement links TRBV4-2 to TRBJ2-2, with D tentatively TRBD1 (6 bases). CDR1 is LGHNA and CDR2 is YNFKEQ in the germline V gene. The CDR3 is 17 residues long. The V and J ends lost 3 bases and 1 base respectively, with 15 bases between them. CDR3 nucleotide sequence: TGTGCCAGCAGCCAGTTAAAGGGGGAGATGAACACCGGGGAGCTGTTTTTT. Translating it yields CASSQLKGEMNTGELFF.

DNA of the CDR3: TGTGCCAGCAGCGCAGCCCCCGCCGATCGGAACACTGAAGCTTTCTTT. Translation gives CASSAAPADRNTEAFF. This rearrangement joins TRBV9 to TRBJ1-1; D call uncertain. Germline CDR1 SGDLS, CDR2 YYNGEE. The CDR3 length is 16 residues. V was cut by 3 bases and J by 1 base, with 16 bases left in between.

This clonotype came up a few times. V gene TRBV4-3 combines with J gene TRBJ2-7, with 10 bases that match TRBD2. The CDR3 contains 15 residues. Germline CDR1 and CDR2: LGHNA and YSLEER. V lost 4 bases and J lost 5; bases outside the gene matches: 8. The CDR3 DNA sequence: TGCGCCAGCAGCCGAGGAGCGGGAGGGACTAACGAGCAGTACTTC. Translation: CASSRGAGGTNEQYF.

The rearrangement uses TRBV20-1 and TRBJ2-7; the D is unclear. Per the germline V gene, CDR1 is DFQATT and CDR2 is SNEGSKA (reference sequence). CDR3 length: 14 residues. V dropped 0 bases and J dropped 0 bases, with 9 bases sitting between them. CDR3 nucleotides: TGCAGTGCTAGAGATAGGGATAACTCCTACGAGCAGTACTTC. Translating it yields CSARDRDNSYEQYF.

CDR3 in DNA: TGTGCCACCGGGACAGGGGGCGAGGGCAATCAGCCCCAGCATTTT. This encodes CATGTGGEGNQPQHF. This chain uses TRBV24-1 with TRBJ1-5; 12 bases agree with TRBD1. V gave up 9 bases and J gave up 2 bases; unmatched junction bases: 4. CDR1 KGHDR and CDR2 SFDVKD come from the germline V gene. This CDR3 has 15 residues.

The gene calls are TRBV29-1 and TRBJ2-2, with TRBD1 matching over 7 bases. The CDR3 totals 15 residues. Trimming removed 4 bases from V and 4 bases from J; junction bases left unmatched: 9. Germline V gives CDR1 SQVTM, CDR2 ANQGSEA. The CDR3 sequence: CSVGVTGKGTGELFF. The CDR3 DNA sequence: TGCAGCGTTGGGGTGACAGGGAAAGGCACCGGGGAGCTGTTTTTT.

The CDR3: CASSLPSRYQETQYF. For the CDR3, the DNA is TGTGCCAGCAGTTTGCCTAGCAGATACCAAGAGACCCAGTACTTC. The V and J genes are TRBV12-3 or TRBV12-4 and TRBJ2-5; maybe TRBD2 (5 bases). The CDR3 loop spans 15 amino acids. Between the trimmed V and J ends, which lost 3 bases and 0 bases, there was a span of 11 bases.

This clonotype was seen a few times. The chain couples TRBV5-1 to TRBJ2-2; D not certain. V gave up 1 base and J gave up 6 bases, with 10 bases separating them. The CDR3 covers 14 residues. CDR1 is SGHRS, CDR2 YFSETQ, per germline. This chain's CDR3 is CASSLNLRSGELFF. The CDR3 DNA reads TGCGCCAGCAGCTTGAACCTGAGGTCCGGGGAGCTGTTTTTT.

The chain combines TRBV7-9 with TRBJ1-1, with D tentatively TRBD1 (5 bases). V lost 5 bases and J lost 3, with 16 bases in between. The germline CDR1 and CDR2 sequences are SEHNR and FQNEAQ (reference sequence). This CDR3 region has 15 residues. In nucleotides, the CDR3 is TGTGCCAGCAGCCCTCTAAACCTAGGGGACACTGAAGCTTTCTTT. The encoded protein is CASSPLNLGDTEAFF. Variable domain in full (rest from reference TRBV7-9 and TRBJ1-1): DTGVSQNPRHKITKRGQNVTFRCDPISEHNRLYWYRQTLGQGPEFLTYFQNEAQLEKSRLLSDRFSAERPKGSFSTLEIQRTEQGDSAMYLCASSPLNLGDTEAFFGQGTRLTVV.

The J gene is TRBJ2-5, the V gene TRBV5-1, with TRBD2 matching 10 bases. The CDR3 is made up of 17 amino acids. Unmatched junction bases numbered 14, after V lost 4 bases and J lost 5 bases. Per the germline V gene, CDR1 is SGHRS and CDR2 is YFSETQ. The DNA of the CDR3 is TGCGCCAGCAGCCCCCTAAGAGCGGGAGGGCCTGGGGAGACCCAGTACTTC. This gives the protein CASSPLRAGGPGETQYF.

The J gene is TRBJ2-7, the V gene TRBV3-1; D is unresolved. V was pared by 1 base and J by 6 bases, with 19 bases between. Germline assignment: CDR1 LGHDT and CDR2 YNNKEL (reference sequence). The CDR3 contains 16 residues. The CDR3 DNA follows: TGTGCCAGCAGCCAAGCGATGGGGTGGTCTTCGGGCGAGCAGTACTTC. Its translation is CASSQAMGWSSGEQYF.

In this sample, this clonotype turned up a few times. The CDR3 region is CASLHSGRTGVEAFF. The CDR3 DNA reads as TGTGCCAGCCTACACTCCGGGCGTACCGGGGTGGAAGCTTTCTTT. V and J are TRBV27 and TRBJ1-1; D gene unclear. The CDR3 consists of 15 residues. V gave up 8 bases and J gave up 8 bases, with 24 bases separating them. The germline V gene has CDR1 MNHEY and CDR2 SMNVEV (reference sequence).

This clonotype was observed many times. The chain joins TRBV4-1 to TRBJ1-1; D is perhaps TRBD1 (6 bases). Trimming stripped 4 bases from V and 1 base from J, with 10 bases between. Germline V gene data show CDR1 as MGHRA and CDR2 as YSYEKL. CDR3 size: 14 residues. The CDR3 here is CASSLGQQNTEAFF. DNA of the CDR3: TGCGCCAGCAGCCTAGGACAGCAGAACACTGAAGCTTTCTTT.

The chain is built from TRBV5-1 and TRBJ2-3; D is uncertain. The ends were cut back, 0 bases at V and 6 bases at J, with 11 bases in the middle. CDR1 is SGHRS, CDR2 YFSETQ, per germline. This CDR3 is 14 amino acids long. This chain's CDR3 is CASSLGYGEDTQYF. CDR3 nucleotide sequence: TGCGCCAGCAGCTTGGGGTATGGCGAGGATACGCAGTATTTT. The full variable domain, in which reference TRBV5-1 and TRBJ2-3 provide the parts outside the CDR3, is KAGVTQTPRYLIKTRGQQVTLSCSPISGHRSVSWYQQTPGQGLQFLFEYFSETQRNKGNFPGRFSGRQFSNSRSEMNVSTLELGDSALYLCASSLGYGEDTQYFGPGTRLTVL.

The chain couples TRBV29-1 to TRBJ1-3; D unresolved. Germline-derived CDR1 and CDR2 are SQVTM and ANQGSEA. V was clipped by 0 bases and J by 1 base, with 4 bases between them. This CDR3 contains 13 residues. The CDR3, as DNA: TGCAGCGTTGAAGAGACTTCTGGAAACACCATATATTTT. Translation gives CSVEETSGNTIYF. The variable domain in full, completed from reference TRBV29-1 and TRBJ1-3, reads SAVISQKPSRDICQRGTSLTIQCQVDSQVTMMFWYRQQPGQSLTLIATANQGSEATYESGFVIDKFPISRPNLTFSTLTVSNMSPEDSSIYLCSVEETSGNTIYFGEGSWLTVV.

This clonotype has a handful of counts. The chain is built from TRBV5-1 and TRBJ2-7; D may be TRBD2 (5 bases). Trimming pared 2 bases from V and 5 bases from J, leaving 11 bases between. The germline gives CDR1 SGHRS, CDR2 YFSETQ. The CDR3 has 13 amino acids. CDR3 residues: CASSFDGVNEQYF. CDR3 in DNA: TGCGCCAGCAGCTTCGACGGGGTGAACGAGCAGTACTTC.

This clonotype is medium-sized in the sample. CDR3 residues: CSVEYGEKLFF. CDR3 nucleotides: TGCAGCGTTGAATACGGCGAAAAACTGTTTTTT. The genes are TRBV29-1 and TRBJ1-4; D unresolved. Germline V gene data show CDR1 as SQVTM and CDR2 as ANQGSEA. Trimming removed 2 bases from V and 8 bases from J, with 6 bases in between. CDR3 size: 11 residues.

The rearrangement links TRBV20-1 to TRBJ2-1, with a possible D match to TRBD1 (5 bases). The CDR3 extends over 14 amino acids. The V end was cut by 6 bases, the J end by 4 bases, with 16 bases between. The germline V gene encodes CDR1 DFQATT and CDR2 SNEGSKA (reference sequence). Here the CDR3 DNA reads TGCAGTGCGATTATGGTCAGGGCGTACAATGAGCAGTTCTTC. Translating it yields CSAIMVRAYNEQFF.

This clonotype was seen many times. This chain links TRBV10-3 with TRBJ2-1; no firm D call. Per the germline V gene, CDR1 is ENHRY and CDR2 is SYGVKD. Trimming took off 3 bases at V and 9 bases at J, with 12 bases between the two ends. The CDR3 runs 13 residues. The CDR3 DNA is TGTGCCATCAGTGAACCGGCACTTATTGAGCAGTTCTTC. The encoded protein is CAISEPALIEQFF.

This clonotype was picked up a small number of times. V is TRBV4-1 and J is TRBJ2-1; 12 positions match TRBD2. The CDR3 spans 19 residues. In germline, CDR1 is MGHRA, CDR2 YSYEKL. The V segment lost 1 base and the J segment 1 base; nucleotides outside the gene matches: 8. CDR3 sequence: CASSQGLAGGPNSYNEQFF. CDR3 nucleotide sequence: TGCGCCAGCAGCCAAGGTCTAGCGGGAGGGCCTAATTCCTACAATGAGCAGTTCTTC.

This sequence joins TRBV20-1 and TRBJ2-1; perhaps TRBD2 as D (5 bases). The V and J ends lost 6 bases and 11 bases respectively, with 14 bases between them. Per the germline V gene, CDR1 is DFQATT and CDR2 is SNEGSKA (reference sequence). CDR3 length: 11 residues. For the CDR3, the DNA is TGCAGTGCACCTCGGGCTAGCCAGCAGTTCTTC. This sequence encodes CSAPRASQQFF.

Many counts were recorded for this clonotype. The chain recombines TRBV29-1 with TRBJ1-2, with D unresolved. The CDR3 is 11 residues long. Trimming cost V 4 bases and J 5 bases, with 8 bases left between them. Looked up from germline, CDR1 is SQVTM and CDR2 is ANQGSEA. In nucleotides, the CDR3 is TGCAGCGTTGGCGTCGATTATGGCTACACCTTC. Translation gives CSVGVDYGYTF.

This clonotype has just a few counts. The J gene is TRBJ2-7, the V gene TRBV28; 9 bases line up with TRBD1. Germline CDR1 is MDHEN and CDR2 is SYDVKM. The CDR3 loop spans 16 amino acids. J was trimmed by 4 bases and V by 6 bases; bases with no gene match: 13. The CDR3, as DNA: TGTGCCAGCAGAAAAGTCGGACAGGGGTATGGATACGAGCAGTACTTC. Translation gives CASRKVGQGYGYEQYF.

This clonotype was seen many times. V gene TRBV28 combines with J gene TRBJ2-7; 8 bases match TRBD2. This CDR3 comprises 14 residues. Trimming took 2 bases from V and 3 from J; bases not matched to a gene: 3. Germline-derived CDR1 and CDR2 are MDHEN and SYDVKM. The CDR3 nucleotides read TGTGCCAGCAGTTTAGCGGGAGGCTTCTACGAGCAGTACTTC. This codes for CASSLAGGFYEQYF.

This clonotype occurred many times. The chain couples TRBV20-1 to TRBJ1-2; D not certain. V lost 5 bases to trimming and J lost 2 bases, with 12 bases between them. CDR1 is DFQATT, CDR2 SNEGSKA, per germline (reference sequence). The CDR3 extends over 13 amino acids. This chain's CDR3 is CSAARVSNYGYTF. The CDR3 DNA sequence: TGCAGTGCTGCAAGGGTATCGAACTATGGCTACACCTTC.